The T cell receptor (beta chain) described here comes from a study of blood T cells in healthy people across ages. Broader study findings: Versus aged donors, long-lived donors had higher diversity and more naive CD4+ cells.

V lost 5 bases, J lost 5 bases, and 6 bases stayed unmatched. There are 14 residues in the CDR3. Germline V gives CDR1 SQVTM, CDR2 ANQGSEA. At least ten counts were recorded for this clonotype. The antigen is unknown. Sample-barcoded 5' priming and a J-beta primer mix drove a second PCR of roughly 7 to 11 cycles. TCRdb reanalysed the 5' RACE reads using MiXCR and keeps one entry per CDR3 protein. The table shows some 900,000 distinct CDR3 sequences, with about 28% occurring only once. Material for sequencing was blood. The chain joins TRBV29-1 to TRBJ2-3; TRBD2 matches at 11 bases. This TCR derives from an elderly woman in good health. CDR3 loop: CSVKSSGGIDTQYF. CDR3 bases: TGCAGCGTTAAGTCTAGCGGGGGGATAGATACGCAGTATTTT.